Shown below are 28 T cell receptor beta chains from a single sample sequenced in a study of shared clonotypes between healthy human individuals. Here immunoSEQ multiplex PCR was the method, and the copy in TCRdb shows in-frame clones only, minus some. The sample has approximately 980,000 clones, less than 85% seen once; the top ten hold approximately 1.5%. The sequenced sample was memory CD4+ T cells sorted from blood. The subset is: CD45RA-negative fraction. The origin of the receptors is a man between 18 and 35 years old in good health.

The chain couples TRBV5-1 to TRBJ2-1, with D unresolved. The germline gives CDR1 SGHRS, CDR2 YFSETQ. The ends were cut back, 4 bases at V and 0 bases at J, with 11 bases in the middle. The CDR3 is 15 amino acids. CDR3: CASSDRQSSYNEQFF. DNA for the CDR3: TGCGCCAGCAGCGATAGACAAAGCTCCTACAATGAGCAGTTCTTC.

This chain uses TRBV7-3 with TRBJ1-2; 12 bases are shared with TRBD1. The V gene end was trimmed by 4 bases and the J gene end by 6 bases; junction bases not matched to a gene: 9. The CDR3 consists of 16 residues. The V gene's germline CDR1 is SGHTA and CDR2 FQGTGA. The CDR3 protein is CASSSQPGQGADGYTF. CDR3 DNA sequence: TGTGCCAGCAGCTCCCAACCGGGACAGGGGGCAGATGGCTACACCTTC.

The chain links TRBV2 to TRBJ2-1; 8 bases map to TRBD2. Germline V lookup: CDR1 SNHLY, CDR2 FYNNEI. After removal of 8 bases from V and 8 bases from J, the junction contained 11 bases not matched to a gene. The CDR3 totals 14 residues. The CDR3 DNA reads TGTGCCAGCCTCGGGAGGGTTGCCTCGGATGAGCAGTTCTTC. Its translation is CASLGRVASDEQFF.

Here the CDR3 reads CASSLVQGDYEQYF. CDR3 coding DNA: TGTGCCAGCAGCTTAGTACAGGGTGACTACGAGCAGTACTTC. The chain uses TRBV7-2 and TRBJ2-7; possible D gene TRBD1, 6 bases. Deletions cut 1 base from V and 3 bases from J, with 10 bases between. Germline-derived CDR1 and CDR2 are SGHTA and FQGNSA. The CDR3 sequence is 14 residues long.

The V gene is TRBV9, the J gene TRBJ2-7; TRBD1 matches 9 bases. Germline loops: CDR1 SGDLS, CDR2 YYNGEE. This CDR3 has 15 amino acids. The V and J ends lost 2 bases and 5 bases, in that order; junction bases with no gene match: 8. CDR3 coding DNA: TGTGCCAGCAGCGTCCTTGGGACAGGGAGCAACGAGCAGTACTTC. The encoded protein is CASSVLGTGSNEQYF.

The V gene is TRBV2, the J gene TRBJ1-5, with a tentative D call TRBD1 (6 bases). V lost 6 bases, J lost 3 bases, and 9 bases lay in between. The germline V gene encodes CDR1 SNHLY and CDR2 FYNNEI. CDR3 length equals 13 residues. CDR3 DNA: TGTGCCAGCAGGCGGGACAACAATCAGCCCCAGCATTTT. Its protein product is CASRRDNNQPQHF.

The V and J genes are TRBV5-1 and TRBJ2-1; the match to TRBD2 covers 8 bases. This CDR3 is 16 amino acids long. V was clipped by 2 bases and J by 7 bases; unmatched bases: 11. Looked up from germline, CDR1 is SGHRS and CDR2 is YFSETQ. CDR3 coding DNA: TGCGCCAGCAGCTTCAACTCTCGCCTAGCGGGTAATGAGCAGTTCTTC. Its translation is CASSFNSRLAGNEQFF.

This chain joins TRBV30 and TRBJ2-3; D is unresolved. In germline, CDR1 is GTSNPN, CDR2 SVGIG (reference sequence). V was shortened by 4 bases and J by 3 bases, with 14 bases between the two germline ends. This CDR3 contains 14 residues. CDR3 nucleotide sequence: TGTGCCTGGAAACAGCTAGGTAGTACAGATACGCAGTATTTT. It encodes CAWKQLGSTDTQYF.

This clone was recorded a few times. The chain employs TRBV29-1 and TRBJ1-2; unclear D gene. Germline V gene lookup returns CDR1 SQVTM and CDR2 ANQGSEA. The CDR3 has 14 residues. The ends were cut back, 6 bases at V and 0 bases at J, with 14 bases in the middle. In nucleotides, the CDR3 is TGCAGCGTCATCCCGGGCGTATCTAACTATGGCTACACCTTC. Translating it yields CSVIPGVSNYGYTF.

In its sample, this clone was seen a few times. This chain uses TRBV18 with TRBJ2-2, with D unresolved. Germline V gives CDR1 KGHSH, CDR2 LQKENI. The CDR3 is made up of 14 amino acids. V was cut by 3 bases and J by 7 bases, with 12 bases left in between. Here the CDR3 DNA reads TGTGCCAGCTCACCTCCGAACAGTGGCGGGGAGCTGTTTTTT. Its protein product is CASSPPNSGGELFF.

The CDR3 nucleotides read TGTGCCAGCAGCCCATCAGCAAGTATTACTAATGAAAAACTGTTTTTT. As protein: CASSPSASITNEKLFF. This chain connects TRBV14 to TRBJ1-4; no clear D gene. The germline gives CDR1 SGHDN, CDR2 FVKESK. The CDR3 is 16 amino acids. The V gene lost 4 bases and the J gene lost 2 bases, with 14 bases spanning the gap. The full variable domain, with the rest looked up from reference TRBV14 and TRBJ1-4, is EAGVTQFPSHSVIEKGQTVTLRCDPISGHDNLYWYRRVMGKEIKFLLHFVKESKQDESGMPNNRFLAERTGGTYSTLKVQPAELEDSGVYFCASSPSASITNEKLFFGSGTQLSVL.

In the case of this clone: This sample also contains other DNA sequences that code for the same CDR3. The chain combines TRBV7-2 with TRBJ2-6; no firm D call. V was clipped by 5 bases and J by 2 bases, with 7 bases between them. Germline assignment: CDR1 SGHTA and CDR2 FQGNSA. The CDR3 loop spans 14 amino acids. The CDR3: CASSPRAGANVLTF. Written as DNA, the CDR3 is TGTGCCAGCAGCCCCCGGGCTGGGGCCAACGTCCTGACTTTC.

This clone has just one count. J is TRBJ2-3 and V is TRBV7-2; D is unresolved. CDR1 and CDR2 (germline): SGHTA, FQGNSA. V gave up 3 bases and J gave up 5 bases, with 6 bases separating them. This CDR3 region has 12 residues. CDR3 nucleotides: TGTGCCAGCAGCTTGTCTTTAGATACGCAGTATTTT. Translated: CASSLSLDTQYF.

The chain recombines TRBV27 with TRBJ2-3; D not certain. The germline CDR1 and CDR2 sequences are MNHEY and SMNVEV (reference sequence). This CDR3 is built from 14 residues. Between the trimmed V and J ends, which lost 0 bases and 6 bases, there was a span of 10 bases. This CDR3 reads CASSLSIFRDTQYF. The DNA of the CDR3 is TGTGCCAGCAGTTTATCGATTTTCAGGGATACGCAGTATTTT.

The V and J genes are TRBV6-1 and TRBJ1-6; D not resolved. V lost 1 base and J 9 bases, leaving 7 bases between the germline ends. Per germline, CDR1 MNHNS and CDR2 SASEGT. The CDR3 runs to 13 residues. CDR3 coding DNA: TGTGCCAGCAGTGAAGAGAGGTTTTCACCCCTCCACTTT. It is translated as CASSEERFSPLHF.

CDR3 sequence reads: CSASGDPLGYTF. DNA for the CDR3: TGCAGCGCGTCTGGGGACCCGCTAGGCTACACCTTC. The V and J genes are TRBV29-1 and TRBJ1-2; possibly TRBD1 for D (5 bases). The V gene lost 7 bases and the J gene lost 8 bases, with 17 bases spanning the gap. From germline, CDR1 is SQVTM and CDR2 ANQGSEA. The length of the CDR3 is 12 residues.

To note about this clone: The same CDR3 arises from other DNA sequences in this sample as well. This sequence joins TRBV2 and TRBJ1-3; TRBD1 is a possible D gene (5 bases). Trimming took off 2 bases at V and 4 bases at J, with 6 bases between the two ends. The CDR3 totals 13 residues. From germline, CDR1 is SNHLY and CDR2 FYNNEI. The CDR3 nucleotides read TGTGCCAGCAGTGAACAGGGAGGAAACACCATATATTTT. Translating gives CASSEQGGNTIYF.

This clone showed up just once. The V call is TRBV18, the J call TRBJ2-5; a weak D match, TRBD2 (5 bases). The CDR3 has 15 residues. Trimming shortened V by 0 bases and J by 2 bases, and 10 bases separated the two germline ends. Germline V gene data show CDR1 as KGHSH and CDR2 as LQKENI. The CDR3 protein is CASSPPSRGQETQYF. The CDR3 region has the DNA TGTGCCAGCTCACCACCGAGCCGGGGACAAGAGACCCAGTACTTC.

This rearrangement joins TRBV4-3 to TRBJ2-2; D gene uncertain. CDR3 length equals 13 residues. Trimming removed 3 bases from V and 9 bases from J, with 11 bases in between. CDR1 is LGHNA, CDR2 YSLEER, per germline. The CDR3 sequence is CASSQHNSRELFF. In DNA form, the CDR3 reads TGCGCCAGCAGCCAGCACAACTCGAGGGAGCTGTTTTTT.

V gene TRBV7-9 combines with J gene TRBJ1-3; no clear D. The CDR3 contains 13 residues. V shed 11 bases and J shed 0 bases, with 11 bases lying between them. CDR1 and CDR2 (germline): SEHNR, FQNEAQ (reference sequence). The CDR3 protein is CASAWGSGNTIYF. Written as DNA, the CDR3 is TGTGCCTCGGCATGGGGCTCTGGAAACACCATATATTTT.

In this sample, this clone turned up many times. This specimen includes other DNA sequences encoding the same CDR3. J is TRBJ2-7 and V is TRBV7-2; 7 nucleotides line up with TRBD1. The V segment lost 5 bases and the J segment 0 bases; nucleotides outside the gene matches: 4. Germline V gives CDR1 SGHTA, CDR2 FQGNSA. This CDR3 comprises 14 residues. CDR3 sequence: CASSRTGSSYEQYF. CDR3 bases: TGTGCCAGCAGCCGGACAGGAAGCTCCTACGAGCAGTACTTC.

The chain joins TRBV7-8 to TRBJ1-1, with 7 bases lining up with TRBD1. CDR3 length: 17 residues. The germline gives CDR1 SGHVS, CDR2 FQNEAQ. V lost 5 bases and J lost 3; bases outside the gene matches: 15. The CDR3 region has the DNA TGTGCCAGCAGCATAGGGTACAGGGGAGGGGGACACACTGAAGCTTTCTTT. This sequence encodes CASSIGYRGGGHTEAFF.

V is TRBV2 and J is TRBJ1-4, with 8 bases fitting TRBD1. In germline, CDR1 is SNHLY, CDR2 FYNNEI. With V trimmed by 6 bases and J by 7 bases, 13 bases remained unmatched. This CDR3 has 16 amino acids. CDR3 nucleotides: TGTGCCAGCAGCCTTCAGGGGGCGCAGACAAGTGAAAAACTGTTTTTT. Protein sequence: CASSLQGAQTSEKLFF.

This chain joins TRBV12-5 and TRBJ1-6; D not certain. Germline CDR1 reads LGHNT; CDR2 reads FRNRAP. V was trimmed by 7 bases and J by 4 bases, leaving 8 bases between them. This CDR3 contains 13 residues. CDR3 DNA sequence: TGTGCTAGTGCTGCGTTGTATAATTCACCCCTCCACTTT. It translates to CASAALYNSPLHF.

The chain has TRBV6-1 and TRBJ2-7; D not resolved. V dropped 6 bases and J dropped 4 bases, with 13 bases sitting between them. Germline CDR1 MNHNS, CDR2 SASEGT. The CDR3 covers 13 residues. The CDR3 bases are TGTGCCAGCAGCACAAACGGACCTTACGAGCAGTACTTC. Translated: CASSTNGPYEQYF.

V gene TRBV11-2 combines with J gene TRBJ2-7; possibly TRBD1 or TRBD2 for D (5 bases each). The CDR3 consists of 15 residues. Germline-derived CDR1 and CDR2 are SGHAT and FQNNGV. The V and J ends lost 5 bases and 2 bases respectively, with 16 bases between them. CDR3 region: CASSREVGAAYEQYF. The DNA for the CDR3 is TGTGCCAGCAGCCGAGAGGTCGGGGCGGCCTACGAGCAGTACTTC. The whole variable domain, remainder taken from reference TRBV11-2 and TRBJ2-7, is EAGVAQSPRYKIIEKRQSVAFWCNPISGHATLYWYQQILGQGPKLLIQFQNNGVVDDSQLPKDRFSAERLKGVDSTLKIQPAKLEDSAVYLCASSREVGAAYEQYFGPGTRLTVT.

V is TRBV19 and J is TRBJ2-1; D call uncertain. V lost 5 bases, J lost 5 bases, and 10 bases lay in between. This CDR3 contains 13 residues. Germline lookup yields CDR1 LNHDA and CDR2 SQIVND (reference sequence). The CDR3 bases are TGTGCCAGTAGTCCACGGACGAACAATGAGCAGTTCTTC. This gives the protein CASSPRTNNEQFF.

This clone was picked up a small number of times. The chain is built from TRBV30 and TRBJ1-1, with 8 bases fitting TRBD1. Losses at the gene ends were 1 base for V and 6 bases for J; bases not matched to a gene: 4. The length of the CDR3 is 13 residues. Germline lookup yields CDR1 GTSNPN and CDR2 SVGIG (reference sequence). The CDR3 region is CAWSAGTGAEAFF. CDR3 in DNA: TGTGCCTGGAGTGCCGGGACAGGCGCTGAAGCTTTCTTT.